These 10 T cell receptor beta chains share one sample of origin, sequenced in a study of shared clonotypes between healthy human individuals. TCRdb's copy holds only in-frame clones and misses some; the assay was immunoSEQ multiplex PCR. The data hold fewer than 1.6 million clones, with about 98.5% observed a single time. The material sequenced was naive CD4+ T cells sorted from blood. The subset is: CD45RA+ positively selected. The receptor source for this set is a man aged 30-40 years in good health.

The CDR3 reads CASSLEVGLNQPQHF. Here the CDR3 DNA reads TGTGCCAGCAGCTTAGAAGTTGGACTAAATCAGCCCCAGCATTTT. This chain joins TRBV7-8 and TRBJ1-5; no clear D. The CDR3 is made up of 15 amino acids. Deletions cut 1 base from V and 4 bases from J, with 11 bases between. The V gene's germline CDR1 is SGHVS and CDR2 FQNEAQ.

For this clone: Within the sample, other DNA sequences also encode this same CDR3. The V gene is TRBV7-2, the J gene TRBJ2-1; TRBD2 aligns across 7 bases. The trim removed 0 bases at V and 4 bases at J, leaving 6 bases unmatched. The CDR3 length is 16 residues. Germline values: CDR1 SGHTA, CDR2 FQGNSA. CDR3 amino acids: CASSLALAGAYNEQFF. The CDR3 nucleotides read TGTGCCAGCAGCTTAGCGCTGGCGGGAGCTTACAATGAGCAGTTCTTC.

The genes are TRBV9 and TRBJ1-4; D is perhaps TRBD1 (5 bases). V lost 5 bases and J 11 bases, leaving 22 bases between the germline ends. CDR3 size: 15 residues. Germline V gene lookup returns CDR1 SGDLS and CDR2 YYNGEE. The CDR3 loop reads CASSVLARGGEKLFF. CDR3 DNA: TGTGCCAGCAGTGTCCTCGCTCGCGGGGGGGAGAAACTGTTTTTT.

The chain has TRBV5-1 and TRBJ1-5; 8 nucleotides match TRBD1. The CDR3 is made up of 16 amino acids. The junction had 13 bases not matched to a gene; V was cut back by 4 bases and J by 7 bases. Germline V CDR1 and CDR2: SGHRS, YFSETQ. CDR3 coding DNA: TGCGCCAGCAGCCGTACCGGGACAGGAGCTGGGCAGCCCCAGCATTTT. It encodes CASSRTGTGAGQPQHF.

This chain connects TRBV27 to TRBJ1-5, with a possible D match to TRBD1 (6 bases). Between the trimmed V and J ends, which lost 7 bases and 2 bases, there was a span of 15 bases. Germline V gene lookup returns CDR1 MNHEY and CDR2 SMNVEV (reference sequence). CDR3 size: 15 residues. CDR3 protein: CASTVTGLGNQPQHF. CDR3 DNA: TGTGCCAGCACGGTTACAGGGTTGGGCAATCAGCCCCAGCATTTT.

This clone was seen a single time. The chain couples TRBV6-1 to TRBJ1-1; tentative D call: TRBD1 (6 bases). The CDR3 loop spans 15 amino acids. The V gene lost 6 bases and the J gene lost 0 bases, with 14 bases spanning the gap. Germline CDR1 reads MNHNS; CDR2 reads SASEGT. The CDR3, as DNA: TGTGCCAGCAGGACGGGGGACATTATGAACACTGAAGCTTTCTTT. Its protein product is CASRTGDIMNTEAFF.

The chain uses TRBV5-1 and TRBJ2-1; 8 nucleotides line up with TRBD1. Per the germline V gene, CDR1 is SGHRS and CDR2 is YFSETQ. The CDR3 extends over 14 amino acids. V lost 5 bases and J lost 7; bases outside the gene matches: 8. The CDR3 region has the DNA TGCGCCAGCAGGGGTTTGACAGGGGAGAATGAGCAGTTCTTC. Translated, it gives CASRGLTGENEQFF.

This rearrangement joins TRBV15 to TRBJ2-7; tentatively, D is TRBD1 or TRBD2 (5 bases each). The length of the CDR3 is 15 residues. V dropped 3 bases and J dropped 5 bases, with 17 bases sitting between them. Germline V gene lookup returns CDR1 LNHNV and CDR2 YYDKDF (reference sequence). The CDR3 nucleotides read TGTGCCACCAGCAGGGAACCCGGGACGGCGGACGAGCAGTACTTC. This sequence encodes CATSREPGTADEQYF.

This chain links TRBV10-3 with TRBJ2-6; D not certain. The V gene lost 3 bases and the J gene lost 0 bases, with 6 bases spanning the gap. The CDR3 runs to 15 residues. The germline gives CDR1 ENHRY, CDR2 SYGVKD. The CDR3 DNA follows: TGTGCCATCAGTGAAGGCCCCTCTGGGGCCAACGTCCTGACTTTC. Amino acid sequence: CAISEGPSGANVLTF.

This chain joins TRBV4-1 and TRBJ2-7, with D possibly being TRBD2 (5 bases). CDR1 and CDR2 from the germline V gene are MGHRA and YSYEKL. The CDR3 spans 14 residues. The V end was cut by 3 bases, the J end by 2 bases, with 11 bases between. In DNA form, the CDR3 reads TGCGCCAGCAGCCAGGACTTCTCCCCCTACGAGCAGTACTTC. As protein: CASSQDFSPYEQYF.